Presented here are 14 T cell receptor beta chains from one specimen sequenced in a study of T cells after yellow fever vaccination. TCRdb recomputed calls from the 5' RACE reads with MiXCR, one row per CDR3 protein. The sample holds 200,000 to 300,000 distinct CDR3 sequences, over 10% seen once. This specimen consisted of CD4+ T cells sorted from PBMCs, obtained 45 days after the yellow fever booster vaccination. The receptors here all came from a man aged 25-40 years who received the YFV17D yellow fever vaccine.

The sample holds a few counts of this clonotype. The rearrangement joins TRBV29-1 to TRBJ2-1; D unresolved. V lost 8 bases to trimming and J lost 9 bases, with 14 bases between them. Germline assignment: CDR1 SQVTM and CDR2 ANQGSEA. The CDR3 consists of 11 residues. CDR3: CSIRIWGEQFF. CDR3 in DNA: TGCAGCATACGAATTTGGGGTGAGCAGTTCTTC.

This clonotype came up a few times. This chain connects TRBV20-1 to TRBJ2-1, with 9 bases identical to TRBD2. The CDR3 loop spans 16 amino acids. With V trimmed by 5 bases and J by 7 bases, 15 bases remained unmatched. From germline, CDR1 is DFQATT and CDR2 SNEGSKA (reference sequence). The CDR3 DNA sequence: TGCAGTGCTGAGAGGCCCCCTAGCGGGAAACGGAATGAGCAGTTCTTC. This translates into CSAERPPSGKRNEQFF.

About this clonotype: Relative to the germline gene, one junction end is altered; a read error may explain this. This sequence joins TRBV10-3 and TRBJ1-1, with TRBD1 matching over 7 bases. This CDR3 has 10 amino acids. Germline CDR1 reads ENHRY; CDR2 reads SYGVKD. The CDR3 coding sequence is TGTGCCATCGGACAGGAGAGAACAATCTTT. Translated: CAIGQERTIF.

This clonotype was seen only a few times. The chain is built from TRBV20-1 and TRBJ2-3; the D is unclear. The CDR3 runs to 11 residues. V lost 5 bases, J lost 4 bases, and 7 bases lay in between. CDR1 and CDR2 (germline): DFQATT, SNEGSKA (reference sequence). The CDR3 region has the DNA TGCAGTGCTCTTTTCGCAGATACGCAGTATTTT. This sequence encodes CSALFADTQYF.

The chain joins TRBV3-1 to TRBJ1-4, with D maybe TRBD1 (6 bases). The CDR3 is 15 amino acids. Deletions cut 5 bases from V and 9 bases from J, with 19 bases between. Germline V gene data show CDR1 as LGHDT and CDR2 as YNNKEL (reference sequence). The DNA of the CDR3 is TGTGCCAGCAGCTACCCAGGGGCCGGGACTAAAAAACTGTTTTTT. It translates to CASSYPGAGTKKLFF.

This clonotype was counted at least ten times. The V and J genes are TRBV6-5 and TRBJ1-1, with D unclear. The V and J ends lost 0 bases and 0 bases respectively, with 14 bases between them. Germline CDR1 and CDR2: MNHEY and SVGAGI. This CDR3 contains 17 residues. CDR3 amino acids: CASSYSIFPALNTEAFF. DNA of the CDR3: TGTGCCAGCAGTTACTCGATATTCCCCGCCTTGAACACTGAAGCTTTCTTT.

This clonotype was observed many times. V and J are TRBV10-1 and TRBJ2-2; perhaps TRBD2 as D (6 bases). The length of the CDR3 is 14 residues. Trimming shortened V by 6 bases and J by 4 bases, and 12 bases separated the two germline ends. Germline V gene sequence: CDR1 WNHNN, CDR2 SYGVQD (reference sequence). The CDR3 here is CASREGQGTGELFF. In nucleotides, the CDR3 is TGCGCCAGCAGGGAGGGCCAAGGCACCGGGGAGCTGTTTTTT.

The sample holds a few counts of this clonotype. This chain joins TRBV7-2 and TRBJ2-6; weak D call: TRBD2 (6 bases). Trimming removed 1 base from V and 0 bases from J, with 10 bases in between. Germline V gives CDR1 SGHTA, CDR2 FQGNSA. The CDR3 totals 17 residues. The CDR3 loop reads CASSLVGGGSGANVLTF. CDR3 sequence (DNA): TGTGCCAGCAGCTTAGTTGGGGGAGGCTCTGGGGCCAACGTCCTGACTTTC.

In its sample, this clonotype was seen a few times. The chain is built from TRBV5-1 and TRBJ2-2, with 11 nucleotides matching TRBD1. Per germline, CDR1 SGHRS and CDR2 YFSETQ. J gave up 6 bases and V 4 bases, and 5 bases lay outside the gene matches. There are 15 residues in the CDR3. The CDR3 here is CASSPGQGAAGELFF. As DNA, the CDR3 is TGCGCCAGCAGCCCCGGACAGGGGGCGGCCGGGGAGCTGTTTTTT.

A remark on this clonotype: An end of the junction differs from the germline gene, which may be a read error. This chain uses TRBV2 with TRBJ2-7; possibly TRBD1 for D (5 bases). Germline CDR1 and CDR2: SNHLY and FYNNEI. The CDR3 sequence is 16 residues long. CDR3 in DNA: TGTCCCAGCAGGGATCTCTCGCGTGTAAGCTCCTACGAGCAGTACTTC. Translated, it gives CPSRDLSRVSSYEQYF.

There are a few counts of this clonotype. The V and J genes are TRBV29-1 and TRBJ2-7; 8 positions agree with TRBD1. V shed 6 bases, J shed 3 bases, and the junction held 7 bases outside the gene matches. Germline V gene data show CDR1 as SQVTM and CDR2 as ANQGSEA. CDR3 length: 13 amino acids. The chain's CDR3 is CSVGDRWGYEQYF. CDR3 coding DNA: TGCAGCGTGGGGGACAGGTGGGGCTACGAGCAGTACTTC.

The chain combines TRBV6-4 with TRBJ2-3, with a tentative D call TRBD1 (6 bases). The CDR3 loop spans 13 amino acids. V was trimmed by 3 bases and J by 6 bases, leaving 10 bases between them. Germline V gene sequence: CDR1 MRHNA, CDR2 SNTAGT. The CDR3 is CASSEGHVDTQYF. The CDR3 bases are TGTGCCAGCAGTGAGGGACATGTGGATACGCAGTATTTT.

The V and J genes are TRBV4-1 and TRBJ1-2; D gene unclear. The germline gives CDR1 MGHRA, CDR2 YSYEKL. The CDR3 is 14 amino acids. Trimming took off 3 bases at V and 2 bases at J, with 10 bases between the two ends. CDR3 in DNA: TGCGCCAGCAGCCAGATTCGGGTAAACTATGGCTACACCTTC. Translation gives CASSQIRVNYGYTF.

The chain employs TRBV5-5 and TRBJ2-1; tentatively, D is TRBD1 (5 bases). Per germline, CDR1 SGHKS and CDR2 YYEKEE (reference sequence). The CDR3 consists of 15 residues. The V end was cut by 0 bases, the J end by 10 bases, with 17 bases between. CDR3 sequence: CASSLVGPGAYEQFF. CDR3 sequence (DNA): TGTGCCAGCAGCTTGGTAGGCCCTGGGGCGTACGAGCAGTTCTTC.